This is a list of T cell receptor beta chains from one sample in a study of blood T cell repertoires in COVID-19. Assay used: immunoSEQ multiplex PCR; TCRdb lists only in-frame clones, some missing. Of about 240,000 clones in the sample, about 90% are singletons; the top ten hold about 3.5%. The sequenced sample was PBMCs or T cells enriched from blood (not recorded which). These receptors all come from a woman in her forties with acute COVID-19. Each CDR3 is given with its conserved first and last residue. The order of the fields is V gene, clone size, J gene, D gene, CDR3 protein, CDR3 DNA. D genes are given only for firm matches. Some rows have no size entry. The others give once, few or many, or a class for an expanded clone.

V: TRBV12-3/TRBV12-4
size: .
J: TRBJ2-1
D: TRBD1
CDR3: CASSSGQVEQFF
DNA: TGTGCCAGCAGTTCCGGACAGGTCGAGCAGTTCTTC

V: TRBV7-6
size: .
J: TRBJ2-1
D: .
CDR3: CASSLASGLIDEQFF
DNA: TGTGCCAGCAGCTTAGCGAGTGGACTAATTGATGAGCAGTTCTTC

V: TRBV7-2
size: .
J: TRBJ2-3
D: TRBD1
CDR3: CASSLEGQVTDTQYF
DNA: TGTGCCAGCAGCTTAGAGGGACAGGTTACAGATACGCAGTATTTT

V: TRBV25-1
size: .
J: TRBJ2-3
D: TRBD1
CDR3: CASSEGTGGADTQYF
DNA: TGTGCCAGCAGTGAGGGGACAGGAGGGGCAGATACGCAGTATTTT

V: TRBV2
size: few
J: TRBJ1-4
D: .
CDR3: CASSETAGGNEKLFF
DNA: TGTGCCAGCAGTGAAACGGCGGGAGGCAATGAAAAACTGTTTTTT

V: TRBV11-3
size: .
J: TRBJ2-1
D: TRBD2
CDR3: CASSTPLAGGHNEQFF
DNA: TGTGCCAGCAGCACCCCTCTAGCGGGAGGCCACAATGAGCAGTTCTTC

V: TRBV30
size: .
J: TRBJ2-3
D: TRBD1
CDR3: CAWSRTGNTQYF
DNA: TGTGCCTGGAGCCGGACAGGCAATACGCAGTATTTT

V: TRBV10-3
size: .
J: TRBJ1-2
D: .
CDR3: CAISEWSPTGNYGYTF
DNA: TGTGCCATCAGTGAGTGGTCCCCGACTGGGAACTATGGCTACACCTTC

V: TRBV14
size: .
J: TRBJ2-5
D: .
CDR3: CASSRTIPQETQYF
DNA: TGTGCCAGCAGCCGCACAATACCTCAAGAGACCCAGTACTTC

V: TRBV5-1
size: .
J: TRBJ2-7
D: TRBD2
CDR3: CASSLAPREVHEQYF
DNA: TGCGCCAGCAGCTTGGCCCCGCGGGAGGTACACGAGCAGTACTTC

V: TRBV5-1
size: .
J: TRBJ2-5
D: .
CDR3: CASSPDLQETQYF
DNA: TGCGCCAGCAGCCCGGACTTACAAGAGACCCAGTACTTC

V: TRBV11-2
size: .
J: TRBJ2-1
D: .
CDR3: CASSLATGLDNEQFF
DNA: TGTGCCAGCAGCTTAGCGACAGGACTAGACAATGAGCAGTTCTTC

V: TRBV6-5
size: .
J: TRBJ2-1
D: .
CDR3: CATRASVYEQFF
DNA: TGTGCCACGAGGGCTAGCGTTTACGAGCAGTTCTTC

V: TRBV25-1
size: .
J: TRBJ2-1
D: .
CDR3: CASSDPASTPYNEQFF
DNA: TGTGCCAGCAGTGACCCTGCGTCGACTCCGTACAATGAGCAATTCTTC

V: TRBV20-1
size: .
J: TRBJ1-4
D: .
CDR3: CSASIGVEKLFF
DNA: TGCAGTGCTAGTATAGGGGTTGAAAAACTGTTTTTT

V: TRBV24-1
size: .
J: TRBJ1-5
D: TRBD1
CDR3: CATSDLQGKGSNSNQPQHF
DNA: TGTGCCACCAGTGATCTACAGGGGAAGGGGTCCAATAGCAATCAGCCCCAGCATTTT

V: TRBV9
size: .
J: TRBJ2-5
D: TRBD2
CDR3: CASSDSGVPQETQYF
DNA: TGTGCCAGCAGCGATAGCGGGGTGCCCCAAGAGACCCAGTACTTC

V: TRBV15
size: .
J: TRBJ2-7
D: TRBD1
CDR3: CATSRAPGQGAGEQYF
DNA: TGTGCCACCAGCAGGGCCCCGGGACAGGGGGCAGGCGAGCAGTACTTC

V: TRBV5-4
size: .
J: TRBJ2-7
D: .
CDR3: CASSLAVSSYEQYF
DNA: TGTGCCAGCAGCTTGGCGGTTAGTTCCTACGAGCAGTACTTC

V: TRBV6-5
size: .
J: TRBJ1-2
D: .
CDR3: CASSYAGWGEEGYTF
DNA: TGTGCCAGCAGTTACGCGGGATGGGGGGAGGAAGGCTACACCTTC

V: TRBV11-2
size: .
J: TRBJ2-7
D: TRBD1
CDR3: CASSLGTGQGVWEQYF
DNA: TGTGCCAGCAGCTTGGGTACTGGACAGGGGGTGTGGGAGCAGTACTTC

V: TRBV5-1
size: .
J: TRBJ2-5
D: TRBD1
CDR3: CASSSGQLQETQYF
DNA: TGCGCCAGCAGCTCGGGACAGCTCCAAGAGACCCAGTACTTC

V: TRBV5-1
size: .
J: TRBJ1-4
D: .
CDR3: CASSLRATNEKLFF
DNA: TGCGCCAGCAGCCTACGGGCAACTAATGAAAAACTGTTTTTT

V: TRBV30
size: once
J: TRBJ2-6
D: .
CDR3: CAWKGTPWQGPSGANVLTF
DNA: TGTGCCTGGAAAGGCACCCCTTGGCAGGGGCCATCTGGGGCCAACGTCCTGACTTTC

V: TRBV28
size: .
J: TRBJ2-1
D: TRBD1
CDR3: CASNRGQDHNEQFF
DNA: TGTGCCAGCAACAGGGGACAGGATCACAATGAGCAGTTCTTC

V: TRBV7-3
size: few
J: TRBJ2-7
D: .
CDR3: CASSQEQGTHEQYF
DNA: TGTGCCAGCAGCCAAGAACAGGGTACCCACGAGCAGTACTTC